Listed here are 29 T cell receptor beta chains from one sample, sequenced in a study of CD8 T cells in Susac syndrome. Random hexamers were used to reverse transcribe an amount of about 0.5 to 1 ug RNA. In TCRdb, the immunoSEQ multiplex PCR reads were re-called with MiXCR into one record per CDR3 protein. The table has 150,000 to 200,000 distinct CDR3 sequences, roughly 94% seen once; the top ten hold about 0.09%. The specimen sequenced was CD4+ T cells from PBMCs. These receptors were taken from a human donor with multiple sclerosis.

The rearrangement links TRBV19 to TRBJ1-1; weak D call: TRBD1 (5 bases). Germline V CDR1 and CDR2: LNHDA, SQIVND (reference sequence). This CDR3 spans 12 amino acids. With 7 bases removed from V and 1 base from J, the gap between germline ends came to 7 bases. In nucleotides, the CDR3 is TGTGCCAGTAACGACAGGAACACTGAAGCTTTCTTT. This codes for CASNDRNTEAFF.

The chain uses TRBV6-1 and TRBJ1-2, with TRBD1 matching 7 bases. This CDR3 comprises 17 residues. V trimming: 6 bases; J trimming: 2 bases; junction bases outside the gene matches: 15. Germline CDR1 is MNHNS and CDR2 is SASEGT. In DNA, the CDR3 is TGTGCCAGCAGCCCCCGCGGACAGGAATACTCAAACTATGGCTACACCTTC. This translates into CASSPRGQEYSNYGYTF.

The rearrangement links TRBV6-5 to TRBJ1-4; the D gene is possibly TRBD1 (5 bases). The CDR3 extends over 14 amino acids. Looked up from germline, CDR1 is MNHEY and CDR2 is SVGAGI. V was shortened by 3 bases and J by 8 bases, with 13 bases between the two germline ends. Written as DNA, the CDR3 is TGTGCCAGCAGTTATGGGGGAAACAGAGAAAAACTGTTTTTT. Its translation is CASSYGGNREKLFF.

The chain joins TRBV20-1 to TRBJ2-7, with 7 bases that match TRBD2. J was trimmed by 0 bases and V by 5 bases; bases with no gene match: 4. There are 13 residues in the CDR3. Germline V CDR1 and CDR2: DFQATT, SNEGSKA (reference sequence). The CDR3 sequence: CSALTSASYEQYF. CDR3 nucleotide sequence: TGCAGTGCTCTCACTAGCGCCTCCTACGAGCAGTACTTC.

V usage is TRBV15 and J usage is TRBJ2-2; TRBD1 might be the D (6 bases). CDR3 size: 16 residues. Germline V gene lookup returns CDR1 LNHNV and CDR2 YYDKDF (reference sequence). Trimming shortened V by 5 bases and J by 4 bases, and 17 bases separated the two germline ends. CDR3 protein: CATSEGHGSGTGELFF. The CDR3 DNA is TGTGCCACCAGCGAGGGACACGGTTCAGGCACCGGGGAGCTGTTTTTT. Combining the CDR3 with reference TRBV15 and TRBJ2-2 gives the whole variable domain DAMVIQNPRYQVTQFGKPVTLSCSQTLNHNVMYWYQQKSSQAPKLLFHYYDKDFNNEADTPDNFQSRRPNTSFCFLDIRSPGLGDTAMYLCATSEGHGSGTGELFFGEGSRLTVL.

The chain has TRBV7-2 and TRBJ2-2, with D maybe TRBD2 (6 bases). V was cut by 5 bases and J by 5 bases, with 18 bases left in between. Germline loops: CDR1 SGHTA, CDR2 FQGNSA. This CDR3 is 16 amino acids long. The CDR3 loop is CASSMGGRGRTGELFF. In DNA, the CDR3 is TGTGCCAGCAGCATGGGGGGAAGGGGCCGGACCGGGGAGCTGTTTTTT. Looking up the rest from reference TRBV7-2 and TRBJ2-2 gives the full variable domain: GAGVSQSPSNKVTEKGKDVELRCDPISGHTALYWYRQSLGQGLEFLIYFQGNSAPDKSGLPSDRFSAERTGGSVSTLTIQRTQQEDSAVYLCASSMGGRGRTGELFFGEGSRLTVL.

The rearrangement uses TRBV29-1 and TRBJ1-1; no reliable D call. CDR1 and CDR2 from the germline V gene are SQVTM and ANQGSEA. CDR3 length equals 13 residues. V was cut by 6 bases and J by 2 bases, with 13 bases left in between. CDR3 coding DNA: TGCAGCGTGGGAGAGGGAGGAAACACTGAAGCTTTCTTT. It encodes CSVGEGGNTEAFF.

The gene calls are TRBV27 and TRBJ2-7; 11 positions agree with TRBD2. Looked up from germline, CDR1 is MNHEY and CDR2 is SMNVEV (reference sequence). The V and J ends lost 3 bases and 2 bases, in that order; junction bases with no gene match: 15. There are 19 residues in the CDR3. The CDR3 DNA is TGTGCCAGCAGTTTGACGGTCCGACTAGCGGGATCAGGCGCCTACGAGCAGTACTTC. Amino acid sequence: CASSLTVRLAGSGAYEQYF.

The CDR3 loop is CASREDSYNEQFF. The CDR3 nucleotides are TGCGCCAGCAGGGAGGACTCCTACAATGAGCAGTTCTTC. This chain joins TRBV5-1 and TRBJ2-1, with a tentative D call TRBD2 (5 bases). The CDR3 loop spans 13 amino acids. Trimming cost V 5 bases and J 0 bases, with 6 bases left between them. CDR1 and CDR2 (germline): SGHRS, YFSETQ.

This clonotype was found a few times. The chain is built from TRBV19 and TRBJ2-3; D unclear. The V end lost 4 bases, the J end lost 1 base, and 6 bases lay between the germline ends. The CDR3 has 13 amino acids. Germline assignment: CDR1 LNHDA and CDR2 SQIVND (reference sequence). The CDR3 DNA sequence: TGTGCCAGTAGTAGTGGGGGCACAGATACGCAGTATTTT. It specifies CASSSGGTDTQYF.

The gene calls are TRBV5-4 and TRBJ2-5, with D unresolved. Germline CDR1 reads SGHNT; CDR2 reads YYREEE (reference sequence). The V gene lost 3 bases and the J gene lost 4 bases, with 7 bases spanning the gap. The CDR3 contains 12 residues. The CDR3 DNA follows: TGTGCCAGCAGCTATATGGGAGAGACCCAGTACTTC. This sequence encodes CASSYMGETQYF.

V is TRBV5-6 and J is TRBJ1-2, with TRBD1 as a possible D gene (6 bases). Germline loops: CDR1 SGHDT, CDR2 YYEEEE. The CDR3 covers 14 residues. V was trimmed by 3 bases and J by 2 bases, leaving 11 bases between them. The CDR3 DNA follows: TGTGCCAGCAGCTGGGAGACAGGCAACTATGGCTACACCTTC. Residues: CASSWETGNYGYTF. Using reference TRBV5-6 and TRBJ1-2 for the parts outside the CDR3, the full variable domain is DAGVTQSPTHLIKTRGQQVTLRCSPKSGHDTVSWYQQALGQGPQFIFQYYEEEERQRGNFPDRFSGHQFPNYSSELNVNALLLGDSALYLCASSWETGNYGYTFGSGTRLTVV.

The chain links TRBV3-1 to TRBJ2-6; 9 bases fit TRBD2. This CDR3 is built from 19 residues. The germline V gene has CDR1 LGHDT and CDR2 YNNKEL (reference sequence). V shed 1 base and J 2 bases; nucleotides not matched to a gene: 9. CDR3 sequence reads: CASSQVPTSGGAGANVLTF. The CDR3, as DNA: TGTGCCAGCAGCCAAGTCCCGACTAGCGGCGGGGCTGGGGCCAACGTCCTGACTTTC.

This chain links TRBV6-1 with TRBJ1-4; D uncertain. The CDR3 has 14 residues. Germline CDR1 is MNHNS and CDR2 is SASEGT. V lost 3 bases, J lost 0 bases, and 5 bases lay in between. The CDR3: CASSELSTNEKLFF. CDR3 sequence (DNA): TGTGCCAGCAGTGAGTTATCAACTAATGAAAAACTGTTTTTT.

The J gene is TRBJ1-6, the V gene TRBV20-1, with 9 bases identical to TRBD1. The CDR3 covers 15 residues. Germline lookup yields CDR1 DFQATT and CDR2 SNEGSKA (reference sequence). The J segment lost 10 bases and the V segment lost 4 bases, leaving 11 bases of the junction unmatched. For the CDR3, the DNA is TGCAGTGCTATTATACTCCCGGACAGGGGATCACCCCTCCACTTT. Amino acids: CSAIILPDRGSPLHF.

The chain uses TRBV25-1 and TRBJ1-3; D call uncertain. This CDR3 region has 14 residues. Germline-derived CDR1 and CDR2 are MGHDK and SYGVNS. V lost 3 bases and J lost 0, with 6 bases in between. CDR3 nucleotide sequence: TGTGCCAGCAGTGACAGCTACTCTGGAAACACCATATATTTT. It yields the protein CASSDSYSGNTIYF.

V is TRBV5-1 and J is TRBJ1-1; TRBD1 might be the D (5 bases). Germline V gene lookup returns CDR1 SGHRS and CDR2 YFSETQ. The V end lost 1 base, the J end lost 0 bases, and 13 bases lay between the germline ends. This CDR3 has 16 amino acids. The CDR3 region has the DNA TGCGCCAGCAGCTTGATGAGTGGGGCCATGAACACTGAAGCTTTCTTT. Amino acid sequence: CASSLMSGAMNTEAFF.

The rearrangement uses TRBV6-5 and TRBJ2-2; D possibly corresponds to TRBD1 (5 bases). Trimming removed 10 bases at V and 0 bases at J, with 12 bases between. The germline CDR1 and CDR2 sequences are MNHEY and SVGAGI. This CDR3 comprises 14 residues. The CDR3: CATQYRPNTGELFF. In DNA, the CDR3 is TGTGCCACCCAGTACAGGCCGAACACCGGGGAGCTGTTTTTT.

The chain employs TRBV11-2 and TRBJ1-1; 8 nucleotides agree with TRBD1. Losses at the gene ends were 4 bases for V and 7 bases for J; bases not matched to a gene: 8. Germline CDR1 and CDR2: SGHAT and FQNNGV. The CDR3 extends over 14 amino acids. This chain's CDR3 is CASSSTTGVGEAFF. CDR3 nucleotide sequence: TGTGCCAGCAGCTCAACGACAGGGGTGGGTGAAGCTTTCTTT.

The J gene is TRBJ1-2, the V gene TRBV5-6; D uncertain. Germline loops: CDR1 SGHDT, CDR2 YYEEEE. Trimming pared 5 bases from V and 0 bases from J, leaving 11 bases between. The length of the CDR3 is 14 residues. Here the CDR3 DNA reads TGTGCCAGCAGAACGGACGGAGCTAACTATGGCTACACCTTC. The encoded protein is CASRTDGANYGYTF.

The rearrangement joins TRBV28 to TRBJ2-3; no reliable D call. The V end lost 1 base, the J end lost 4 bases, and 15 bases lay between the germline ends. Germline lookup yields CDR1 MDHEN and CDR2 SYDVKM. There are 16 residues in the CDR3. The CDR3 nucleotides read TGTGCCAGCAGTTTATCGTGGCCCCAGCTATCAGATACGCAGTATTTT. As protein: CASSLSWPQLSDTQYF.

The chain joins TRBV12-3 or TRBV12-4 to TRBJ1-2, with a weak D call TRBD1 (5 bases). V was cut by 3 bases and J by 4 bases, with 12 bases left in between. This CDR3 is built from 14 residues. The CDR3 is CASSFQGPLYGYTF. The DNA of the CDR3 is TGTGCCAGCAGTTTTCAGGGTCCCCTCTATGGCTACACCTTC.

The V call is TRBV6-2 or TRBV6-3, the J call TRBJ2-1; 13 bases match TRBD2. Germline CDR1 is MNHEY and CDR2 is SVGEGT. The CDR3 totals 15 residues. Germline trimming cut 2 bases from V and 7 bases from J; bases unmatched to any gene: 2. In DNA, the CDR3 is TGTGCCAGCAGTTACGGACTAGCGGGAGCGAATGAGCAGTTCTTC. This translates into CASSYGLAGANEQFF.

The chain links TRBV7-2 to TRBJ2-4; TRBD1 matches 8 bases. V lost 4 bases to trimming and J lost 5 bases; unmatched junction nucleotides: 1. CDR1 is SGHTA and CDR2 is FQGNSA in the germline V gene. The CDR3 length is 13 residues. This CDR3 is CASSWGQENIQYF. CDR3 coding DNA: TGTGCCAGCAGCTGGGGACAGGAAAACATTCAGTACTTC. Drawing the rest from reference TRBV7-2 and TRBJ2-4, the complete variable domain is GAGVSQSPSNKVTEKGKDVELRCDPISGHTALYWYRQSLGQGLEFLIYFQGNSAPDKSGLPSDRFSAERTGGSVSTLTIQRTQQEDSAVYLCASSWGQENIQYFGAGTRLSVL.

The J gene is TRBJ2-7, the V gene TRBV18; D may correspond to TRBD1 or TRBD2 (5 bases each). V gave up 3 bases and J gave up 7 bases, with 10 bases separating them. The length of the CDR3 is 12 residues. CDR1 KGHSH and CDR2 LQKENI come from the germline V gene. CDR3: CASSPDSGEQYF. The DNA of the CDR3 is TGTGCCAGCTCACCGGACTCAGGGGAGCAGTACTTC.

V gene TRBV6-2 or TRBV6-3 combines with J gene TRBJ2-7; 8 bases match TRBD2. J gave up 1 base and V 6 bases, and 11 bases lay outside the gene matches. Germline lookup yields CDR1 MNHEY and CDR2 SVGEGT. The CDR3 is made up of 16 amino acids. CDR3 loop: CASRHTPGGGSYEQYF. The CDR3 DNA reads as TGTGCCAGCAGGCACACCCCGGGAGGGGGATCCTACGAGCAGTACTTC.

The chain couples TRBV15 to TRBJ2-7; D gene ambiguous. The germline gives CDR1 LNHNV, CDR2 YYDKDF (reference sequence). This CDR3 comprises 13 residues. V lost 0 bases to trimming and J lost 4 bases, with 7 bases between them. CDR3 sequence: CATSRDPLYEQYF. The CDR3 coding sequence is TGTGCCACCAGCAGAGATCCCCTTTACGAGCAGTACTTC.

The V call is TRBV2, the J call TRBJ2-7; maybe TRBD1 (5 bases). V gave up 6 bases and J gave up 3 bases, with 9 bases separating them. Germline loops: CDR1 SNHLY, CDR2 FYNNEI. This CDR3 comprises 12 residues. The CDR3 DNA follows: TGTGCCAGCAGGGGGCTAATCTACGAGCAGTACTTC. This encodes CASRGLIYEQYF. Full variable domain (outside the CDR3, taken from reference TRBV2 and TRBJ2-7): EPEVTQTPSHQVTQMGQEVILRCVPISNHLYFYWYRQILGQKVEFLVSFYNNEISEKSEIFDDQFSVERPDGSNFTLKIRSTKLEDSAMYFCASRGLIYEQYFGPGTRLTVT.

The CDR3 DNA is TGTGCCAGCAGCTTTGCCCAGGACGGTTTCGAGCAGTACTTC. Translation gives CASSFAQDGFEQYF. The chain links TRBV11-2 to TRBJ2-7; no clear D. The CDR3 runs to 14 residues. Germline values: CDR1 SGHAT, CDR2 FQNNGV. The V end was cut by 3 bases, the J end by 6 bases, with 15 bases between.